This is a list of T cell receptor beta chains from one sample in a study of T-cell reconstitution after alpha-beta-depleted transplantation in children. TCRdb analysed the PCR reads with MiXCR anew, one entry per CDR3 protein. The sample carries around 270,000 distinct CDR3 sequences, 6.5% to 9% recorded once. Here the sequenced sample was peripheral blood, taken 360 days after TCRalphabeta/CD19-depleted stem cell transplant. These receptors originate from a female patient between 2 and 10 years old who had a stem cell transplant for Fanconi anemia, so the T cells may come from the graft donor. Both conserved end residues are part of each CDR3. A D gene is named only where the DNA matches it firmly. Expanded clones get a size class; other rows say once, few or many, or leave the size out.

d_call,j_call,clone_size,v_call,cdr3_aa,cdr3_nt
.,TRBJ1-2,many,TRBV6-2/TRBV6-3,CASSFGVNYGYTF,TGTGCCAGCAGTTTTGGGGTGAACTATGGCTACACCTTC
TRBD1,TRBJ2-5,.,TRBV20-1,CSARRGPPQETQYF,TGCAGTGCTAGAAGGGGGCCCCCCCAAGAGACCCAGTACTTC
.,TRBJ2-7,many,TRBV6-1,CASREGVYEQYF,TGTGCCAGCAGGGAGGGAGTCTACGAGCAGTACTTC
.,TRBJ2-1,.,TRBV3-1,CATQGGLEQFF,TGTGCCACTCAAGGGGGGCTTGAGCAGTTCTTC
.,TRBJ2-4,many,TRBV5-5,CASSLFEGLDIQYF,TGTGCCAGCAGCTTGTTCGAGGGATTAGACATTCAGTACTTC
TRBD1,TRBJ2-5,many,TRBV7-9,CAHRTGQGEETQYF,TGTGCCCACAGGACGGGACAGGGCGAAGAGACCCAGTACTTC
TRBD1,TRBJ2-6,many,TRBV2,CASSDPRFIQGPSGANVLTF,TGTGCCAGCAGTGACCCCCGGTTCATACAGGGGCCCTCTGGGGCCAACGTCCTGACTTTC
TRBD1,TRBJ1-6,.,TRBV20-1,CSSHRGSYNSPLHF,TGCAGTTCACACAGGGGCTCTTATAATTCACCCCTCCACTTT
TRBD1,TRBJ2-3,many,TRBV5-5,CASSELDRGYTDTQYF,TGTGCCAGCAGTGAGCTCGACAGGGGTTACACAGATACGCAGTATTTT
TRBD1,TRBJ2-2,.,TRBV5-1,CASSMDRATAGELFF,TGCGCCAGCAGCATGGACAGGGCTACCGCCGGGGAGCTGTTTTTT
.,TRBJ2-3,many,TRBV20-1,CSGRSADTQYF,TGCAGTGGTCGATCGGCAGATACGCAGTATTTT
TRBD2,TRBJ2-1,many,TRBV4-3,CASSQDAAPPGLPFYNEQFF,TGCGCCAGCAGCCAAGATGCGGCTCCCCCGGGACTACCCTTTTACAATGAGCAGTTCTTC
.,TRBJ1-1,.,TRBV12-3/TRBV12-4,CASSFIGAEAFF,TGTGCCAGCAGTTTTATCGGGGCTGAAGCTTTCTTT
.,TRBJ2-2,many,TRBV7-2,CASSPTRNTGELFF,TGTGCCAGCAGCCCGACTAGAAACACCGGGGAGCTGTTTTTT
TRBD1,TRBJ1-1,.,TRBV5-6,CASSTLGQGDTEAFF,TGTGCCAGCAGCACCCTAGGACAGGGCGACACTGAAGCTTTCTTT
.,TRBJ1-5,many,TRBV25-1,CASSDGGVQPQHF,TGTGCCAGCAGTGACGGGGGTGTTCAGCCCCAGCATTTT
.,TRBJ2-4,many,TRBV7-9,CASSLVGEAKNIQYF,TGTGCCAGCAGCTTAGTTGGGGAAGCCAAAAACATTCAGTACTTC
TRBD1,TRBJ1-1,few,TRBV20-1,CSASMRQGAEGAFF,TGCAGTGCTAGTATGAGGCAGGGGGCGGAAGGAGCTTTCTTT
.,TRBJ1-5,.,TRBV12-3/TRBV12-4,CASSSTGAASYSQPQHF,TGTGCCAGCAGTTCGACCGGGGCGGCGTCATACTCCCAGCCCCAGCATTTT
.,TRBJ2-5,many,TRBV3-1,CASSRGTQETQYF,TGTGCCAGCAGCCGGGGGACCCAAGAGACCCAGTACTTC
TRBD2,TRBJ2-1,many,TRBV6-1,CASSRLADNEQFF,TGTGCCAGCAGTAGGCTAGCGGACAATGAGCAGTTCTTC
.,TRBJ2-3,many,TRBV27,CASSLWQGISTDTQYF,TGTGCCAGCAGTTTATGGCAGGGGATTAGCACAGATACGCAGTATTTT
TRBD2,TRBJ2-5,.,TRBV3-1,CASNLAGGQETQYF,TGTGCCAGCAACCTAGCGGGGGGGCAAGAGACCCAGTACTTC
.,TRBJ2-1,.,TRBV6-2/TRBV6-3,CASTGTWSSYNEQFF,TGTGCCAGCACCGGGACATGGAGCTCCTACAATGAGCAGTTCTTC
TRBD1,TRBJ1-1,many,TRBV6-2/TRBV6-3,CASRIQGAEAFF,TGTGCCAGCAGAATTCAGGGGGCAGAAGCTTTCTTT
TRBD2,TRBJ2-1,.,TRBV4-3,CASNASGGRGQFF,TGCGCCAGCAACGCTAGCGGGGGTAGGGGGCAGTTCTTC
TRBD1,TRBJ2-7,few,TRBV28,CASSVRQGAIGEQYF,TGTGCCAGCAGTGTCCGACAGGGGGCAATTGGCGAGCAGTACTTC
.,TRBJ1-5,many,TRBV12-3/TRBV12-4,CASSPQFYSNQPQHF,TGTGCCAGCAGCCCGCAATTCTATAGCAATCAGCCCCAGCATTTT
.,TRBJ2-1,few,TRBV9,CASSASRSYNEQFF,TGTGCCAGCAGCGCTTCTAGGTCCTACAATGAGCAGTTCTTC
TRBD2,TRBJ2-3,few,TRBV7-3,CASSLTLAGLDTQYF,TGTGCCAGCAGCTTAACCCTAGCGGGGCTAGATACGCAGTATTTT
TRBD2,TRBJ2-3,many,TRBV6-5,CASSFRRGSTDTQYF,TGTGCCAGCAGTTTCCGGCGGGGGAGCACAGATACGCAGTATTTT
.,TRBJ2-7,many,TRBV12-3/TRBV12-4,CASSQVVGEYEQYF,TGTGCCAGCAGTCAAGTAGTTGGGGAATACGAGCAGTACTTC
.,TRBJ2-1,many,TRBV6-5,CASRATGFYNEQFF,TGTGCCAGCAGAGCGACAGGCTTCTACAATGAGCAGTTCTTC
TRBD2,TRBJ2-3,.,TRBV25-1,CASRPPGLGYTQYF,TGTGCCAGCAGACCTCCGGGACTAGGTTATACGCAGTATTTT
.,TRBJ2-2,many,TRBV28,CASSLLGELFF,TGTGCCAGCAGTTTACTGGGGGAGCTGTTTTTT
.,TRBJ2-2,many,TRBV12-3/TRBV12-4,CASSPRLVNTGELFF,TGTGCCAGCAGTCCGAGACTAGTGAACACCGGGGAGCTGTTTTTT
.,TRBJ1-2,.,TRBV5-1,CASSWDVDIGDYGYTF,TGCGCCAGCAGCTGGGACGTGGACATCGGGGACTATGGCTACACCTTC
TRBD1,TRBJ1-6,few,TRBV13,CASSARQGVGSPLHF,TGTGCCAGCAGCGCTCGTCAGGGGGTGGGTTCACCCCTCCACTTT
TRBD1,TRBJ2-7,many,TRBV20-1,CSASPTGKEQYF,TGCAGTGCTAGCCCGACAGGGAAGGAGCAGTACTTC
.,TRBJ2-2,.,TRBV2,CASSEGRETRGATGELFF,TGTGCCAGCAGTGAAGGAAGAGAAACGAGAGGGGCCACCGGGGAGCTGTTTTTT
TRBD2,TRBJ2-5,many,TRBV24-1,CATSEPSGGPETQYF,TGTGCCACCAGTGAGCCTAGCGGGGGCCCGGAGACCCAGTACTTC
TRBD2,TRBJ2-2,many,TRBV7-9,CASSLVAGTSGRTGELFF,TGTGCCAGCAGCTTAGTTGCCGGGACTAGCGGAAGAACCGGGGAGCTGTTTTTT
TRBD1,TRBJ1-1,.,TRBV11-2,CASSLVTGQGEAFF,TGTGCCAGCAGCTTAGTCACGGGACAGGGGGAAGCTTTCTTT
.,TRBJ2-3,few,TRBV20-1,CSARDYRTDTQYF,TGCAGTGCTAGAGATTACCGCACAGATACGCAGTATTTT
.,TRBJ2-2,many,TRBV15,CATSGPTGNTGELFF,TGTGCCACCAGCGGACCTACAGGGAACACCGGGGAGCTGTTTTTT
.,TRBJ2-6,.,TRBV15,CATRLSGANVLTF,TGTGCCACCAGGCTTAGTGGGGCCAACGTCCTGACTTTC
.,TRBJ2-7,.,TRBV4-2,CASSQDFRNRTYEQYF,TGTGCCAGCAGCCAAGATTTTAGAAACAGAACCTACGAGCAGTACTTC
.,TRBJ1-3,few,TRBV10-2,CASSGPDRSSTIYF,TGCGCCAGCAGTGGTCCGGACAGATCTAGCACCATATATTTT
TRBD1,TRBJ1-2,few,TRBV7-9,CASSSPQGAGDGYTF,TGTGCCAGCAGCTCCCCACAGGGGGCAGGCGATGGCTACACCTTC
.,TRBJ2-7,.,TRBV6-5,CASSYLRGSSYEQYF,TGTGCCAGCAGTTACTTGAGGGGGTCCTCCTACGAGCAGTACTTC
.,TRBJ2-7,many,TRBV11-2,CASSLSVGGLRDYEQYF,TGTGCCAGCAGCTTGTCGGTTGGCGGACTACGGGACTACGAGCAGTACTTC
TRBD2,TRBJ2-7,few,TRBV4-2,CASSPSTSGGPTYEQYF,TGTGCCAGCAGCCCATCCACAAGCGGGGGGCCCACCTACGAGCAGTACTTC
TRBD2,TRBJ2-3,many,TRBV24-1,CAIAGGPLDTQYF,TGTGCCATAGCGGGGGGGCCATTAGATACGCAGTATTTT
TRBD2,TRBJ2-1,.,TRBV4-1,CASSQGVQRGGYNEQFF,TGCGCCAGCAGCCAAGGGGTCCAGCGGGGGGGATACAATGAGCAGTTCTTC
.,TRBJ2-5,.,TRBV18,CASSPLGQYQETQYF,TGTGCCAGCTCACCACTAGGACAGTACCAAGAGACCCAGTACTTC